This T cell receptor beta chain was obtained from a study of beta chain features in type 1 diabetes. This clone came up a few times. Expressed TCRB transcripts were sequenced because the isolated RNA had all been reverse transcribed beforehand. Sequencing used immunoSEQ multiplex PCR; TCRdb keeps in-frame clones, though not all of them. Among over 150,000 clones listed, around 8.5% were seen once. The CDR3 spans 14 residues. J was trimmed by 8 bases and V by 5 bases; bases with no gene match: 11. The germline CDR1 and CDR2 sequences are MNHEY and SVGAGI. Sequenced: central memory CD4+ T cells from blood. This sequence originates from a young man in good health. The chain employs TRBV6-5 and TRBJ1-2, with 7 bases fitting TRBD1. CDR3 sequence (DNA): TGTGCCAGCAGTCCCCAGGGGGGAACCAGGGGCTACACCTTC. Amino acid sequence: CASSPQGGTRGYTF.